This is a list of T cell receptor beta chains from one sample in a study of CD8+ T cells in alopecia areata. Some clones are missing from TCRdb's copy, which holds only in-frame ones; the method was immunoSEQ multiplex PCR. The sample lists approximately 110,000 clones, around 50% seen once, with approximately 12% in the top ten. Sequencing used CD8+ T cells sorted from blood, obtained at week 24, from a patient treated with tofacitinib. The receptor set was obtained from a human donor with alopecia areata. Both conserved end residues are trimmed from each CDR3.

j_gene	v_gene	CDR3aa
TRBJ2-2	TRBV18	ASSPTNANTGELF
TRBJ1-2	TRBV30	ACTGTDSYGYT
TRBJ2-1	TRBV27	ASRFGTVPGHEQF
TRBJ2-7	TRBV27	ASSLPPGTGRGEQY
TRBJ1-1	TRBV30	AWSAQMNTEAF
TRBJ2-7	TRBV5-1	ASSSHWDSSYEQY
TRBJ2-6	TRBV27	ASSPGRGYGANVLT
TRBJ2-2	TRBV13	ASNLFRGTGELF
TRBJ2-3	TRBV29-1	SVEDLNRASTDTQY
TRBJ1-1	TRBV6-6	ASTSGSTEAF
TRBJ2-1	TRBV6-5	ASLPRDSYNEQF
TRBJ2-1	TRBV5-1	ASSLAPGNEQF
TRBJ2-3	TRBV4-1	ASSQVAGADTQY
TRBJ1-2	TRBV30	AWSAGTDGYT
TRBJ2-3	TRBV27	ASSFTGQFTDTQY
TRBJ2-5	TRBV14	ASSRERETQY
TRBJ2-6	TRBV5-4	ASTLRTGSLSGANVLT
TRBJ1-4	TRBV27	ASSPKGEGEDEKLF
TRBJ2-7	TRBV25-1	ASSELKSEQY
TRBJ2-3	TRBV7-6	ASNKLTDTRLADTQY
TRBJ1-1	TRBV6-5	ASSYPGAEAF
TRBJ1-2	TRBV27	ATRTGLEGYT
TRBJ2-2	TRBV11-2	ASSLPGLGDAGELF
TRBJ1-2	TRBV9	ASSVATGRIEAGYT
TRBJ1-4	TRBV27	ASSPGGGREKLF
TRBJ1-6	TRBV30	AWSPGNNNSPLH
TRBJ2-7	TRBV7-9	ASSGQEERYEQY
TRBJ2-6	TRBV5-1	ASSQDSGANVLT
TRBJ2-3	TRBV9	ASSVEDGSTDTQY
TRBJ2-2	TRBV29-1	SVEEGTGELF
TRBJ2-7	TRBV7-9	ASSLAGVYEQY
TRBJ2-1	TRBV30	AWGVMGSYNEQF
TRBJ1-1	TRBV5-5	ASSLKWTGIGEAF
TRBJ2-7	TRBV7-9	ASSPPGGPYEQY
TRBJ1-4	TRBV30	AWSGAPNEKLF
TRBJ1-5	TRBV27	ASSLLGGNQPQH
TRBJ2-7	TRBV6-5	ASSYSSGRRTYEQY
TRBJ2-3	TRBV29-1	SVEDGFKRGVTDTQY
TRBJ1-2	TRBV10-3	AISEGGGHGGYT
TRBJ1-1	TRBV5-1	ASSLTANTEAF
TRBJ2-7	TRBV7-6	ASSFGISYEQY
TRBJ2-3	TRBV7-9	ASSSGTSGGLTDTQY
TRBJ1-2	TRBV19	ASSSFGQNLYGYT
TRBJ1-2	TRBV5-6	ASSIGQEFYGYT
TRBJ2-7	TRBV10-3	AITNQAGEQY
TRBJ1-2	TRBV19	ASGYRRDRSYGYT
TRBJ2-2	TRBV5-1	ASRAGGGRTGELF
TRBJ1-6	TRBV14	ASSQGKSPLH
TRBJ1-5	TRBV30	AWSEDSFSNQPQH
TRBJ2-3	TRBV7-2	ASSPRAGTRTDTQY
TRBJ2-5	TRBV27	ASRPGGAGETQY
TRBJ2-3	TRBV6-4	ASSDSGQGADTQY
TRBJ2-1	TRBV2	ASRGDSVEQF
TRBJ2-3	TRBV11-2	ASSMGATTDTQY
TRBJ2-5	TRBV9	ASSVEDTQQAQY